This T cell receptor beta chain originates from a study of breast tumors, draining lymph nodes, adjacent tissues. TCRdb independently ran MiXCR on the multiplex PCR reads; one entry per CDR3 protein. The sample holds around 230,000 distinct CDR3 sequences, about 34% seen once. The CDR3 sequence is 14 residues long. V was trimmed by 3 bases and J by 10 bases, leaving 14 bases between them. Germline CDR1 SGDLS, CDR2 YYNGEE. Breast cancer patients provided tissue from their axillary draining lymph nodes. In this sample, this clonotype turned up once. The receptor comes from a female donor with breast cancer. Some clones in this sample may be carry-over from other donors' samples. The chain uses TRBV9 and TRBJ1-6, with D perhaps TRBD1 (5 bases). The sequencing sample was made of axillary lymph node tissue. CDR3 protein: CASSAAGQISPLHF. The CDR3 DNA reads TGTGCCAGCAGCGCAGCGGGGCAGATCTCACCCCTCCACTTT.